The 17 T cell receptor beta chains presented below share a single source sample, sequenced in a study of T cell responses to AZD1222 COVID-19 vaccine (dated by TCRdb to about 2021). The sample's time point label, in plain terms: baseline before first vaccination. The library was made by the immunoSEQ multiplex PCR assay. The table comes from immuneACCESS by way of TCRdb, which keeps in-frame sequences with V and J called. Part of the clones is missing from these tables; in studies checked, under half for an unresolved V gene and the rest for unknown reasons. The sample data list 150,000 to 180,000 clones, and 88% of these were observed just once. The top ten clones comprise 3% to 3.5% of the sample. Material: peripheral blood, obtained on day 0 of AZD1222 vaccination. The source is an adult in good health.

The V gene is TRBV7-8, the J gene TRBJ1-2; 9 bases are shared with TRBD1. The length of the CDR3 is 14 residues. CDR1 SGHVS and CDR2 FQNEAQ come from the germline V gene. Trimming removed 5 bases from V and 8 bases from J; junction bases left unmatched: 9. Here the CDR3 DNA reads TGTGCCAGCAGCCTGGACAGGGGCTCGGGGGGCTACACCTTC. Encoded protein: CASSLDRGSGGYTF.

The chain links TRBV7-6 to TRBJ2-3; possible D gene TRBD1, 7 bases. Germline-derived CDR1 and CDR2 are SGHVS and FNYEAQ. V was shortened by 5 bases and J by 0 bases, with 15 bases between the two germline ends. This CDR3 spans 16 amino acids. The DNA of the CDR3 is TGTGCCAGCAGCGATATACAGGGGACTAGCACAGATACGCAGTATTTT. Protein product: CASSDIQGTSTDTQYF.

CDR3 residues: CASSLVSTAYEQYF. CDR3 nucleotide sequence: TGTGCCAGCAGCTTGGTAAGTACTGCCTACGAGCAGTACTTC. The chain joins TRBV5-6 to TRBJ2-7; unclear D gene. CDR1 is SGHDT and CDR2 is YYEEEE in the germline V gene. V shed 0 bases and J shed 2 bases, with 9 bases lying between them. The CDR3 consists of 14 residues. The full variable domain, completed using reference TRBV5-6 and TRBJ2-7, is DAGVTQSPTHLIKTRGQQVTLRCSPKSGHDTVSWYQQALGQGPQFIFQYYEEEERQRGNFPDRFSGHQFPNYSSELNVNALLLGDSALYLCASSLVSTAYEQYFGPGTRLTVT.

This chain uses TRBV21-1 with TRBJ1-2. TRBV21-1 is a pseudogene. This CDR3 region has 13 residues. The CDR3 spells CASSPRARYGYTF. In nucleotides, the CDR3 is TGTGCCAGCAGCCCCCGGGCCAGATATGGCTACACCTTC.

The V gene is TRBV3-1 (or the pseudogene TRBV3-2), the J gene TRBJ2-5, with 11 bases lining up with TRBD2. After removal of 1 base from V and 4 bases from J, the junction contained 5 bases not matched to a gene. Germline V lookup: CDR1 LGHDT, CDR2 YNNKEL (reference sequence). This CDR3 contains 16 residues. CDR3 coding DNA: TGTGCCAGCAGCCAAGTAGCGGGGGGGCCAGCAGAGACCCAGTACTTC. Encoded protein: CASSQVAGGPAETQYF.

The gene calls are TRBV7-2 and TRBJ2-7; 13 nucleotides match TRBD2. In germline, CDR1 is SGHTA, CDR2 FQGNSA. The CDR3 totals 13 residues. V lost 5 bases, J lost 13 bases, and 8 bases stayed unmatched. CDR3 region: CASSPGLAGVYYF. In nucleotides, the CDR3 is TGTGCCAGCAGCCCCGGACTAGCGGGGGTCTACTACTTC.

The rearrangement uses TRBV29-1 and TRBJ1-1; no firm D call. V lost 6 bases and J lost 2, with 13 bases in between. The CDR3 is made up of 13 amino acids. Germline V gene data show CDR1 as SQVTM and CDR2 as ANQGSEA. CDR3 DNA: TGCAGCGTCGTGACTTCTCCCAACACTGAAGCTTTCTTT. Translating it yields CSVVTSPNTEAFF.

The chain links TRBV7-9 to TRBJ2-5; D may be TRBD1 (6 bases). Germline assignment: CDR1 SEHNR and CDR2 FQNEAQ (reference sequence). This CDR3 region has 13 residues. Trimming took 6 bases from V and 5 from J, leaving 13 bases between them. The CDR3 is CASRETGYETQYF. Here the CDR3 DNA reads TGTGCCAGCAGGGAGACAGGCTACGAGACCCAGTACTTC.

The chain combines TRBV28 with TRBJ1-2, with 7 bases fitting TRBD1. Losses at the gene ends were 3 bases for V and 8 bases for J; bases not matched to a gene: 15. The CDR3 is 16 residues long. Germline V gene sequence: CDR1 MDHEN, CDR2 SYDVKM. CDR3 coding DNA: TGTGCCAGCAGTTTTGGGGGACAGTGGAGGCTAGGGGGCTACACCTTC. As protein: CASSFGGQWRLGGYTF.

This sequence joins TRBV6-2 or TRBV6-3 and TRBJ1-5, with D uncertain. There are 14 residues in the CDR3. Germline values: CDR1 MNHEY, CDR2 SVGEGT. V was clipped by 6 bases and J by 2 bases, with 11 bases between them. The CDR3 loop reads CASSISGGNQPQHF. The CDR3 bases are TGTGCCAGCAGCATATCGGGCGGCAATCAGCCCCAGCATTTT.

This chain's CDR3 is CASSEEGGAGGELFF. CDR3 DNA sequence: TGTGCCAGCAGTGAAGAGGGGGGCGCGGGCGGGGAGCTGTTTTTT. The J gene is TRBJ2-2, the V gene TRBV6-1, with D perhaps assigned TRBD1 or TRBD2 (6 bases each). V was shortened by 1 base and J by 7 bases, with 13 bases between the two germline ends. Looked up from germline, CDR1 is MNHNS and CDR2 is SASEGT. This CDR3 comprises 15 residues.

This clone was observed a single time. J is TRBJ2-1 and V is TRBV7-9; TRBD2 is a possible D gene (5 bases). The germline gives CDR1 SEHNR, CDR2 FQNEAQ (reference sequence). The V gene lost 5 bases and the J gene lost 5 bases, with 16 bases spanning the gap. CDR3 size: 15 residues. The CDR3 DNA reads TGTGCCAGCAGCCCGACACGAGACTATAACAATGAGCAGTTCTTC. It encodes CASSPTRDYNNEQFF.

The J gene is TRBJ1-5, the V gene TRBV7-2, with D unclear. The germline V gene encodes CDR1 SGHTA and CDR2 FQGNSA. This CDR3 region has 13 residues. The V gene lost 3 bases and the J gene lost 4 bases, with 7 bases spanning the gap. CDR3 sequence: CASSFHLNQPQHF. CDR3 in DNA: TGTGCCAGCAGCTTCCACCTTAATCAGCCCCAGCATTTT.

The count of this clone is one. This chain connects TRBV25-1 to TRBJ1-3, with D unclear. The CDR3 has 13 amino acids. V was clipped by 5 bases and J by 0 bases, with 5 bases between them. Germline values: CDR1 MGHDK, CDR2 SYGVNS. Written as DNA, the CDR3 is TGTGCCAGCAGTTCCCTCTCTGGAAACACCATATATTTT. This encodes CASSSLSGNTIYF.

This clone appeared once. V is TRBV7-9 and J is TRBJ1-2; D is undetermined. Germline loops: CDR1 SEHNR, CDR2 FQNEAQ (reference sequence). V was pared by 2 bases and J by 2 bases, with 21 bases between. CDR3 length equals 18 residues. CDR3 in DNA: TGTGCCAGCAGCTTAAAAGATAGGCGGACCCGGTACAACTATGGCTACACCTTC. This encodes CASSLKDRRTRYNYGYTF.

The V gene is TRBV12-3 or TRBV12-4, the J gene TRBJ1-2; 7 positions match TRBD1. The trim removed 3 bases at V and 6 bases at J, leaving 4 bases unmatched. This CDR3 is 13 amino acids long. CDR3 in DNA: TGTGCCAGCAGTTTTGGAGGGGGCAATGGCTACACCTTC. Protein product: CASSFGGGNGYTF.

The chain couples TRBV6-4 to TRBJ2-2; D unresolved. The CDR3 consists of 16 residues. V gave up 0 bases and J gave up 2 bases, with 10 bases separating them. Germline V lookup: CDR1 MRHNA, CDR2 SNTAGT. CDR3 in DNA: TGTGCCAGCAGTGACTCGGGAAGGGCAAACACCGGGGAGCTGTTTTTT. This codes for CASSDSGRANTGELFF.